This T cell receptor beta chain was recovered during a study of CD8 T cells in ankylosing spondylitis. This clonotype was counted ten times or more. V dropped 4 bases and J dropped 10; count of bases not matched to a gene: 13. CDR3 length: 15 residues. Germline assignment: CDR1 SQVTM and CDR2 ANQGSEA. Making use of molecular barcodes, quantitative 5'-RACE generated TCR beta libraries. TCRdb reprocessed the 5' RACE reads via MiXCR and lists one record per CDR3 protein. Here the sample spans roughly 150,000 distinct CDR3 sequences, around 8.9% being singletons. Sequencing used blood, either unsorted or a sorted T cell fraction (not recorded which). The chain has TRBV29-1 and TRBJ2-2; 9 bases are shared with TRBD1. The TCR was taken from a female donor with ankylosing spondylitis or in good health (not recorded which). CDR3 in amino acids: CSVGGTGTGTEELFF. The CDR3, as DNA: TGCAGCGTTGGAGGGACCGGGACAGGGACGGAGGAGCTGTTTTTT.